Sequencing of this TCR beta chain was carried out in a study of healthy donors' naive CD4 and CD8 T cells. Study context: For TCR alpha, new primers spanned all functional IMGT alpha genes. Study-level points and caveats: A reported CD4+/CD8+ bias affected most V and J genes in naive cells.

This CDR3 is built from 14 residues. Germline lookup yields CDR1 PRHDT and CDR2 FYEKMQ (reference sequence). V was clipped by 5 bases and J by 6 bases; unmatched bases: 10. CD4+CD8-CD45RO-CD45RA+ cells were naive CD4+; CD8+CD4-CD45RA+CD27bright cells were naive CD8+. Starting from around 500 ng of total RNA, TCR libraries were made with linear amplification. Per the authors' pipeline: From roughly 5 healthy donors, fewer than 80,000 rearranged TCR alpha transcripts were sequenced. In TCRdb, the reads were re-called with MiXCR into one record per CDR3 protein. These V and J calls derive from TCRdb rather than the authors' analysis. The sample has 150,000 to 200,000 distinct CDR3 sequences, over 60% seen once. On this clonotype itself: The target antigen is unknown.

The V gene is TRBV13, the J gene TRBJ2-7, with 7 bases matching TRBD2. The sample was naive CD4+ and CD8+ T cells sorted from blood, pooled from several donors. The sequence derives from a pool of human donors in good health; the sample pools cells from several healthy donors. As DNA, the CDR3 is TGTGCCAGCAGCGCGAGTCGGCGGGGGTTCGAGCAGTACTTC. Encoded protein: CASSASRRGFEQYF.